The clone carrying this T cell receptor beta chain showed up just a few times. The antigen is undetermined. TCRdb called the 5' RACE reads again in MiXCR, with one record for every CDR3 protein. The table lists a few hundred thousand distinct CDR3 sequences, about 16% of them singletons. The entry originates in a study of T-cell memory formation after mild COVID-19. Findings and limits, study-wide: There were some responding clones in pre-infection memory, which suggested that cross-reactive memory had joined. Contracting CD4+ clones lay largely in CM and EM, with CD8+ ones residing in EMRA. Still unconfirmed is whether the second-wave clones peaking on day 37 recognized SARS-CoV-2.

Germline loops: CDR1 KGHDR, CDR2 SFDVKD. Trimming pared 4 bases from V and 3 bases from J, leaving 9 bases between. CDR3 length equals 14 residues. The origin of this receptor is a man aged 18 to 30 who had mild COVID-19 (a few samples of this study predate the infection). Cell type and time point are not known. The rearrangement links TRBV24-1 to TRBJ2-1; possible D gene TRBD1, 6 bases. Sample: PBMCs or a T cell subset sorted from them (not recorded which). The CDR3 here is CATSDPGDYNEQFF. The CDR3 DNA sequence: TGTGCCACCAGTGACCCAGGGGACTACAATGAGCAGTTCTTC.